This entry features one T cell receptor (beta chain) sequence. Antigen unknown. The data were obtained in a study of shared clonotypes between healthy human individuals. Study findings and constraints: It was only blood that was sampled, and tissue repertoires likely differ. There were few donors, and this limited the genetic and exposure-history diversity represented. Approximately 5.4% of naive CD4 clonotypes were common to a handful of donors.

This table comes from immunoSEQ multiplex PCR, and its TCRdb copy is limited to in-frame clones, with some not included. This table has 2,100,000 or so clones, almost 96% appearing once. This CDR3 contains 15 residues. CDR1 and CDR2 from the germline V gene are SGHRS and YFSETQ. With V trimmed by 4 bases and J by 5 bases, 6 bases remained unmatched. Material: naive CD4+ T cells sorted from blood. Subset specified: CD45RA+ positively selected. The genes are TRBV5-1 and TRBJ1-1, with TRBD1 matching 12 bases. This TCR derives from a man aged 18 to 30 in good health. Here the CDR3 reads CASSDRDRGRTEAFF. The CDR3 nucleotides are TGCGCCAGCAGCGACCGGGACAGGGGGCGTACTGAAGCTTTCTTT.